The clone carrying this TCR beta chain was recorded once. Authors' data handling: Reference gene primer amplification in the assay estimated nucleated cell counts. TCRdb's copy holds only in-frame clones and misses some; the assay was immunoSEQ multiplex PCR. The DNA gave D and trimming, while V, J and clone size come from that table. The sample includes roughly 230,000 clones, approximately 85% of them seen just once. The data originate from a study of blood T cell repertoires in COVID-19. Trimming took 6 bases from V and 0 from J; bases not matched to a gene: 5. Germline CDR1 MNHEY, CDR2 SVGAGI. The CDR3 is made up of 15 amino acids.

The sequencing sample was made of peripheral blood. The chain couples TRBV6-5 to TRBJ2-3, with TRBD2 identical over 8 bases. The TCR sequence derives from a man aged 45-60 years with acute or convalescent COVID-19. The CDR3 region has the DNA TGTGCCAGCAGCCTAGCGGGTACTAGCACAGATACGCAGTATTTT. Its protein product is CASSLAGTSTDTQYF.